This T cell receptor beta chain was found in a study of identical twins. TCRdb independently ran MiXCR on the 5' RACE reads; one entry per CDR3 protein. The sample lists nearly 900,000 distinct CDR3 sequences; over 9% were seen once. The V and J ends lost 6 bases and 5 bases, in that order; junction bases with no gene match: 19. This CDR3 contains 19 residues. The germline V gene has CDR1 MNHEY and CDR2 SVGEGT. This clonotype appeared a few times. The data were also submitted as part of a second study, on yellow fever vaccine responses in identical twins.

The clonotype was recovered from a young woman in good health. The rearrangement uses TRBV6-2 or TRBV6-3 and TRBJ2-5; 12 positions match TRBD2. Material for sequencing was PBMCs. The CDR3 bases are TGTGCCAGCAGCCCACCCGCTTCCGGACTAGCGGGGCGTGGGGAGACCCAGTACTTC. It is translated as CASSPPASGLAGRGETQYF.